Here is one T cell receptor (beta chain) with its context. Per the original data handling: Reference gene primer amplification gave nucleated cell count estimates. Profiling relied on immunoSEQ multiplex PCR, and the TCRdb table lists in-frame clones only, not all of them. That table is the source of V, J and clone size, and D and trimming were worked out from the DNA. The sample has about 90,000 clones; more than 75% are singletons. V was pared by 5 bases and J by 4 bases, with 4 bases of the junction left unmatched. Germline CDR1 is GTSNPN and CDR2 is SVGIG (reference sequence). The CDR3 loop spans 14 amino acids. The data were taken from a study of blood T cell repertoires in COVID-19. On the study more broadly: Italy, Spain and the United States were the sources of the convalescent and acute COVID-19 samples. Nucleic acid was either cDNA or gDNA, and it came from T cells, B-cell-depleted T cells, or PBMCs.

V and J are TRBV30 and TRBJ1-3; 11 bases agree with TRBD1. The source material was peripheral blood. The TCR comes from a human donor in a cohort sampled during active COVID-19. In DNA form, the CDR3 reads TGTGCCTGGGGACAGGGGGCGCCCGGAAACACCATATATTTT. Translated, it gives CAWGQGAPGNTIYF.